Shown below are 10 T cell receptor beta chains from a single sample sequenced in a study of regulatory and conventional T cells in RAG deficiency. Genomic DNA came from blood conventional CD4+ T cells gated CD25-low CD127-high. Sequenced by immunoSEQ multiplex PCR; TCRdb stores in-frame clones only, minus some. The sample carries 20,000 to 25,000 clones, nearly 96% recorded once. The same data also contributed to another study, on regulatory T cells. In that study: The primer mix had 52 TRBV and 13 TRBJ primers.

The sample consisted of CD25- CD4+ T cells sorted from blood. These receptors were obtained from a human donor in good health.

CDR3 region: CASSYSGGGSTGELFF. The DNA of the CDR3 is TGTGCCAGCAGTTATTCCGGGGGGGGAAGCACCGGGGAGCTGTTTTTT. The rearrangement joins TRBV6-6 to TRBJ2-2; 8 nucleotides line up with TRBD2. J gave up 4 bases and V 3 bases, and 7 bases lay outside the gene matches. This CDR3 has 16 amino acids. CDR1 and CDR2 (germline): MNHNY, SVGAGI (reference sequence).

The J gene is TRBJ2-1, the V gene TRBV19; TRBD2 agrees at 8 bases. From germline, CDR1 is LNHDA and CDR2 SQIVND (reference sequence). The ends lost 7 bases at V and 0 bases at J; junction bases unmatched: 5. The CDR3 has 15 amino acids. The CDR3 coding sequence is TGTGCCAGTAAAGTCGGGGGGGCCTCCTACAATGAGCAGTTCTTC. Protein sequence: CASKVGGASYNEQFF.

This chain connects TRBV14 to TRBJ2-7; D possibly corresponds to TRBD1 (5 bases). CDR3 length: 13 residues. Between the trimmed V and J ends, which lost 5 bases and 2 bases, there was a span of 10 bases. CDR1 and CDR2 from the germline V gene are SGHDN and FVKESK. The CDR3 DNA reads as TGTGCCAGCAGCGGGGCCTTTACCTACGAGCAGTACTTC. As protein: CASSGAFTYEQYF.

The count of this clone is one. This sequence joins TRBV30 and TRBJ2-7, with D possibly TRBD1 on 5 matching bases. The CDR3 is 13 amino acids. Per germline, CDR1 GTSNPN and CDR2 SVGIG (reference sequence). V lost 0 bases and J 2 bases, leaving 8 bases between the germline ends. CDR3 sequence reads: CAWSVGRAYEQYF. The CDR3 DNA sequence: TGTGCCTGGAGTGTAGGCAGGGCCTACGAGCAGTACTTC.

The chain links TRBV5-1 to TRBJ1-4; unclear D gene. Germline assignment: CDR1 SGHRS and CDR2 YFSETQ. V lost 0 bases, J lost 7 bases, and 10 bases lay in between. This CDR3 has 14 amino acids. CDR3 region: CASSLASRGEKLFF. CDR3 nucleotides: TGCGCCAGCAGCTTGGCCAGTCGGGGTGAAAAACTGTTTTTT. The full variable domain, in which reference TRBV5-1 and TRBJ1-4 provide the parts outside the CDR3, is KAGVTQTPRYLIKTRGQQVTLSCSPISGHRSVSWYQQTPGQGLQFLFEYFSETQRNKGNFPGRFSGRQFSNSRSEMNVSTLELGDSALYLCASSLASRGEKLFFGSGTQLSVL.

The rearrangement links TRBV10-3 to TRBJ2-1, with TRBD2 identical over 7 bases. There are 17 residues in the CDR3. With V trimmed by 2 bases and J by 5 bases, 12 bases remained unmatched. Germline V gene sequence: CDR1 ENHRY, CDR2 SYGVKD. This CDR3 reads CAISEMQGLAENNEQFF. The DNA for the CDR3 is TGTGCCATCAGTGAGATGCAAGGGCTAGCGGAAAACAATGAGCAGTTCTTC.

The chain uses TRBV18 and TRBJ2-3, with a possible D match to TRBD2 (5 bases). The CDR3 is made up of 14 amino acids. The V gene lost 3 bases and the J gene lost 2 bases, with 9 bases spanning the gap. Looked up from germline, CDR1 is KGHSH and CDR2 is LQKENI. The CDR3 DNA reads as TGTGCCAGCTCACCGATCGGGGTCACAGATACGCAGTATTTT. Protein sequence: CASSPIGVTDTQYF.

The chain links TRBV30 to TRBJ2-7; D might be TRBD1 (5 bases). The germline V and J ends were trimmed by 4 bases and 6 bases, with 13 bases remaining between them. CDR1 is GTSNPN, CDR2 SVGIG, per germline (reference sequence). The CDR3 contains 12 residues. The CDR3 here is CAWKGRASEQYF. The CDR3 region has the DNA TGTGCCTGGAAGGGCAGGGCAAGCGAGCAGTACTTC.

V is TRBV19 and J is TRBJ1-2; 7 bases are a match to TRBD1. The CDR3 has 15 amino acids. V was clipped by 9 bases and J by 8 bases; unmatched bases: 18. Germline CDR1 LNHDA, CDR2 SQIVND (reference sequence). The CDR3, as DNA: TGTGCCAGCTCCTACTTTGGGACAGACCAGAGGGGCTACACCTTC. This gives the protein CASSYFGTDQRGYTF.

The chain employs TRBV6-5 and TRBJ2-7; possibly TRBD2 for D (5 bases). This CDR3 is built from 14 residues. Trimming stripped 2 bases from V and 2 bases from J, with 10 bases between. CDR1 is MNHEY and CDR2 is SVGAGI in the germline V gene. CDR3 coding DNA: TGTGCCAGCAGTTACATGGGAGAAGCCTACGAGCAGTACTTC. It encodes CASSYMGEAYEQYF.